This TCR beta chain emerged from a study of blood T cell repertoires in COVID-19. Clones were sequenced by immunoSEQ multiplex PCR, and TCRdb holds only the in-frame ones, with some missing. The sample consists of approximately 200,000 clones, roughly 80% of them appearing once. Between the trimmed V and J ends, which lost 0 bases and 2 bases, there was a span of 8 bases. This CDR3 is 15 amino acids long. Germline CDR1 LGHDT, CDR2 YNNKEL (reference sequence). The chain recombines TRBV3-1 (or the pseudogene TRBV3-2) with TRBJ2-1; D is uncertain. This TCR was sampled from a woman aged 40 to 49 with acute COVID-19. The material sequenced was PBMCs or T cells enriched from blood (not recorded which). The DNA of the CDR3 is TGTGCCAGCAGCCAAGATCCCCTAGCCTACAATGAGCAGTTCTTC. Translating it yields CASSQDPLAYNEQFF.